A selection of T cell receptor beta chains follows, all from one sample in a study of cytomegalovirus exposure and HLA in healthy donors. Generated by immunoSEQ multiplex PCR, the TCRdb table keeps only in-frame clones and is missing some. The sample has just over 200,000 clones; approximately 70% are singletons. The specimen sequenced was PBMCs. Source of these receptors: a man in his forties or fifties in good health and CMV-seropositive. The CDR3 runs from the conserved cysteine through the conserved F or W. Fields, in order: clone size, CDR3 length, D gene, V gene, J gene, CDR3 protein, CDR3 DNA. A D gene is named only where the DNA matches it firmly. Only part of the rows carry a size: once, few, many, or a class if the clone is expanded.

-	15	TRBD1	TRBV28	TRBJ1-1	CASRLQGQGRSYAFF	TGTGCCAGCAGACTTCAGGGACAGGGACGTTCGTATGCTTTCTTT
-	17	-	TRBV7-8	TRBJ2-6	CASSQFALGSGANVLTF	TGTGCCAGCAGTCAATTCGCCCTCGGCTCTGGGGCCAACGTCCTGACTTTC
few	12	-	TRBV2	TRBJ1-6	CASSLYNSPLHF	TGTGCCAGCAGCCTCTATAATTCACCCCTCCACTTT
-	14	-	TRBV4-1	TRBJ2-5	CASSQVLHQETQYF	TGCGCCAGCAGCCAAGTTCTCCACCAAGAGACCCAGTACTTC
-	14	-	TRBV13	TRBJ1-1	CASSLGLGGTEAFF	TGTGCCAGCAGCTTAGGGCTGGGGGGCACTGAAGCTTTCTTT
few	14	-	TRBV27	TRBJ2-7	CASSDSLNTYEQYF	TGTGCCAGCAGCGACAGCTTGAATACCTACGAGCAGTACTTC
-	13	-	TRBV9	TRBJ2-2	CASLRRDTGELFF	TGTGCCAGCCTTCGGCGGGACACCGGGGAGCTGTTTTTT
-	15	TRBD1	TRBV5-8	TRBJ2-7	CASTPDRYESYEQYF	TGTGCCAGCACCCCGGACAGGTATGAATCCTACGAGCAGTACTTC
-	14	TRBD2	TRBV7-2	TRBJ2-5	CASSPTSGQETQYF	TGTGCCAGCAGCCCGACTAGCGGCCAAGAGACCCAGTACTTC
-	14	-	TRBV2	TRBJ1-2	CASRTWGRNYGYTF	TGTGCCAGCAGGACCTGGGGCAGGAACTATGGCTACACCTTC
-	15	-	TRBV16	TRBJ1-2	CASSQSSQGNYGYTF	TGTGCCAGCAGCCAATCGAGTCAGGGTAACTATGGCTACACCTTC
-	13	-	TRBV4-1	TRBJ2-7	CASSHRGTYEQYF	TGCGCCAGCAGCCATAGGGGGACCTACGAGCAGTACTTC
once	14	-	TRBV18	TRBJ2-7	CASSPSGIHHEQYF	TGTGCCAGCTCACCGTCCGGGATCCACCACGAGCAGTACTTC
-	14	-	TRBV15	TRBJ1-2	CATSRDRSNYGYTF	TGTGCCACCAGCAGAGACAGATCTAACTATGGCTACACCTTC
-	15	TRBD2	TRBV4-1	TRBJ2-7	CASSQLAGGDYEQYF	TGCGCCAGCAGCCAACTGGCGGGGGGAGACTACGAGCAGTACTTC
once	16	-	TRBV7-2	TRBJ1-1	CASSHRRGQGATEAFF	TGTGCCAGCAGCCACCGACGGGGACAAGGTGCCACTGAAGCTTTCTTT
-	20	-	TRBV28	TRBJ2-3	CASSFGADLLDLSGTDTQYF	TGTGCCAGCAGTTTCGGTGCCGACCTCCTAGACCTGTCTGGCACAGATACGCAGTATTTT
-	18	TRBD2	TRBV4-3	TRBJ2-3	CASSLSWGLGGGTDTQYF	TGCGCCAGCAGCCTCAGTTGGGGACTAGGTGGAGGCACAGATACGCAGTATTTT
-	13	TRBD1	TRBV11-2	TRBJ1-2	CASSRGGTEGYTF	TGTGCCAGCAGCCGCGGGGGGACAGAAGGCTACACCTTC
-	13	-	TRBV6-1	TRBJ2-1	CASSLAAWNEQFF	TGTGCCAGCAGCCTGGCGGCCTGGAATGAGCAGTTCTTC
-	15	TRBD1	TRBV28	TRBJ1-5	CASSLVTGGFQPQHF	TGTGCCAGCAGTTTGGTGACAGGGGGCTTTCAGCCCCAGCATTTT
-	13	-	TRBV7-8	TRBJ2-7	CASSLEAFNEQYF	TGTGCCAGCAGCTTAGAAGCCTTTAACGAGCAGTACTTC
few	11	-	TRBV20-1	TRBJ2-5	CSAISGETQYF	TGCAGTGCTATTTCCGGAGAGACCCAGTACTTC
-	12	TRBD1	TRBV29-1	TRBJ1-2	CSVDRGSYGYTF	TGCAGCGTGGACAGGGGATCCTATGGCTACACCTTC
-	15	TRBD1	TRBV10-3	TRBJ2-3	CAISYLGQGADTQYF	TGTGCCATCAGTTACTTAGGACAGGGGGCAGATACGCAGTATTTT
-	13	-	TRBV4-3	TRBJ2-1	CASSQARVSEQFF	TGCGCCAGCAGCCAGGCGCGGGTTAGCGAGCAGTTCTTC
-	13	-	TRBV19	TRBJ2-7	CASSIESSYEQYF	TGTGCCAGTAGTATTGAGAGCTCCTACGAGCAGTACTTC
-	14	TRBD2	TRBV9	TRBJ2-7	CASSLSGESYEQYF	TGTGCCAGCAGCCTGAGCGGGGAGTCCTACGAGCAGTACTTC
-	14	TRBD1	TRBV19	TRBJ1-1	CASSPQGKETEAFF	TGTGCCAGTAGTCCACAGGGGAAGGAGACTGAAGCTTTCTTT
-	12	-	TRBV6-1	TRBJ1-1	CASARQNTEAFF	TGTGCCAGCGCCCGACAGAACACTGAAGCTTTCTTT